This T cell receptor (beta chain) was sequenced in a study of blood T cell repertoires in COVID-19. The wider study: The United States, Italy and Spain supplied acute and convalescent COVID-19 samples. T cells, B-cell-depleted T cells, or PBMCs provided the cDNA or gDNA that served as material.

J lost 6 bases, V lost 6 bases, and 5 bases had no gene match. CDR3 length: 13 amino acids. Germline lookup yields CDR1 MNHEY and CDR2 SVGAGI. As originally analysed: Reference gene primer amplification gave estimated nucleated cell counts. Profiling relied on immunoSEQ multiplex PCR, and the TCRdb table lists in-frame clones only, not all of them. V and J calls and clone size are those listed in that table; D and trimming were worked out from the DNA. The sample holds some 490,000 clones, over 75% seen once. This rearrangement joins TRBV6-5 to TRBJ2-1, with TRBD1 matching 7 bases. This clonotype was sampled from a human donor in a cohort sampled during active COVID-19. Sequenced sample: peripheral blood. The DNA of the CDR3 is TGTGCCAGCAGCAAGAACAGGGGCAATGAGCAGTTCTTC. It yields the protein CASSKNRGNEQFF.